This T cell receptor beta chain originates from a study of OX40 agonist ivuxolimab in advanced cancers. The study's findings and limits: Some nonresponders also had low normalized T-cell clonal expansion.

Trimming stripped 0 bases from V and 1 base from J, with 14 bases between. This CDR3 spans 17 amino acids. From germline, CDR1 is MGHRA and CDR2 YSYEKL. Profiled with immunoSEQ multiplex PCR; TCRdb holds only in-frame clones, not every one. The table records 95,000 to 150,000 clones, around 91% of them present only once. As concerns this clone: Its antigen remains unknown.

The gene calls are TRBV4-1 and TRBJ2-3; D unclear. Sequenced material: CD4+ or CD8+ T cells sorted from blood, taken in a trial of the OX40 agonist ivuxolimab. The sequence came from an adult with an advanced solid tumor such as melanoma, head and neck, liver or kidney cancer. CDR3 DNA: TGCGCCAGCAGCCAAGACGGCCCCCCTGCGGGCACAGATACGCAGTATTTT. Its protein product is CASSQDGPPAGTDTQYF.